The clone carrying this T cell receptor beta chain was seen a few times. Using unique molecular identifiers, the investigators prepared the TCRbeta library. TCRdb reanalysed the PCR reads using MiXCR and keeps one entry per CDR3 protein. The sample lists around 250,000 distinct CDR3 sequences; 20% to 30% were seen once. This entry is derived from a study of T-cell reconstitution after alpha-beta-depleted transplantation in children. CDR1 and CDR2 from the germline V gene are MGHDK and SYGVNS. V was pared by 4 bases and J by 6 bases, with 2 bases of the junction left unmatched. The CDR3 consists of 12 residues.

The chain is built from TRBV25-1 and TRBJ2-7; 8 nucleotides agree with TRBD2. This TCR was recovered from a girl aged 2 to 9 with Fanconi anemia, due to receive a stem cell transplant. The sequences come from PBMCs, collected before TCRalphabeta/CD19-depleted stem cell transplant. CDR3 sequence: CASSVTSGEQYF. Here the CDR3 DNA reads TGTGCCAGCAGTGTAACTAGCGGCGAGCAGTACTTC.